This is a list of T cell receptor beta chains from one sample in a study of blood T cell repertoires in COVID-19. Using immunoSEQ multiplex PCR, the repertoire was profiled, and TCRdb retains in-frame clones only, with some absent. The sample carries some 430,000 clones, roughly 91% recorded once. Material: PBMCs or T cells enriched from blood (not recorded which). The receptors come from a man aged 18 to 30 who had recovered from COVID-19. CDR3s leave out the opening cysteine and the closing phenylalanine or tryptophan.

v_call	j_call	cdr3_aa
TRBV19	TRBJ1-1	ATLPTGNTEAF
TRBV24-1	TRBJ1-2	ATSDGGYGYT
TRBV5-1	TRBJ1-1	ASSFSGGPEAF
TRBV5-4	TRBJ2-6	ASSLEGARGANVLT
TRBV29-1	TRBJ2-1	SVSELASKNNEQF
TRBV6-8	TRBJ1-3	ASTQWGPGNTIY
TRBV12-5	TRBJ1-2	ASGFSGGIDGYT
TRBV12-3/TRBV12-4	TRBJ1-6	ASSLSGGSPLH
TRBV9	TRBJ2-2	ASSVAGLAGVTGELF
TRBV2	TRBJ2-1	ASTQSGNGEQF
TRBV13	TRBJ1-1	ASSSGGQHERAF
TRBV10-3	TRBJ1-2	AISGAGTAYGYT
TRBV2	TRBJ1-1	ASSEGGGGTEAF
TRBV2	TRBJ1-5	ASSVGQFSNQPQH
TRBV10-3	TRBJ2-7	AISGGQDAYEQY
TRBV9	TRBJ2-1	ASSVATSYNEQF
TRBV28	TRBJ1-5	ASSPTGDQPQH
TRBV19	TRBJ1-5	ASSMSDSNQPQH
TRBV3-1/TRBV3-2	TRBJ1-1	ASSQSPQNTEAF
TRBV9	TRBJ2-7	ASSTRSTGEGEQY
TRBV5-1	TRBJ2-7	ASSRDPPGLAGGFHEQY
TRBV5-1	TRBJ1-1	ASSLSTGTEAF
TRBV1	TRBJ1-4	TSSHLDRGLTNEKLF
TRBV10-3	TRBJ2-7	AISDPRLVSEQY
TRBV12-5	TRBJ1-1	ASGGQGYTEAF
TRBV5-1	TRBJ1-2	ASSLDRETGYT